The following is a T cell receptor beta chain sequence with its context. Deletions cut 5 bases from V and 8 bases from J, with 18 bases between. The length of the CDR3 is 14 residues. Germline V gives CDR1 SGHAT, CDR2 FQNNGV. The repertoire was sequenced with immunoSEQ multiplex PCR; TCRdb's copy has only in-frame clones and lacks some. The sample has about 35,000 clones; 93% are singletons. This specimen comes from a study of control samples from healthy donors and cancer patients. The receptor was isolated from a man aged 40-49 years with colorectal cancer. The chain links TRBV11-2 to TRBJ1-2; D not certain. The specimen was PBMCs. CDR3 bases: TGTGCCAGCAGCCCCCCGGTTGGCCAGGAGGGCTACACCTTC. Protein product: CASSPPVGQEGYTF. Variable domain in full (rest from reference TRBV11-2 and TRBJ1-2): EAGVAQSPRYKIIEKRQSVAFWCNPISGHATLYWYQQILGQGPKLLIQFQNNGVVDDSQLPKDRFSAERLKGVDSTLKIQPAKLEDSAVYLCASSPPVGQEGYTFGSGTRLTVV.